The 19 T cell receptor beta chains below all came from one sample that was sequenced in a study of response to subunit inactivated influenza vaccine. TCRdb re-called the RT-PCR reads with MiXCR, one entry per CDR3 protein. The sample yields around 850,000 distinct CDR3 sequences, 15% to 20% seen once. Source: PBMCs from blood, taken 5 days after vaccination. The receptors shown here come from a man between 50 and 59 years old who received an inactivated influenza vaccine.

The chain links TRBV20-1 to TRBJ1-1; D not certain. Trimming left V 5 bases short and J 4 bases short, with 20 bases between. From germline, CDR1 is DFQATT and CDR2 SNEGSKA (reference sequence). There are 15 residues in the CDR3. CDR3 sequence: CSASKPLGVFTEAFF. CDR3 DNA: TGCAGTGCTTCCAAACCACTCGGGGTCTTCACTGAAGCTTTCTTT.

CDR3: CASSQGLGSVYNEQFF. In nucleotides, the CDR3 is TGCGCCAGCAGCCAAGGGCTGGGGTCCGTCTACAATGAGCAGTTCTTC. The chain uses TRBV4-1 and TRBJ2-1; D not resolved. Trimming stripped 1 base from V and 3 bases from J, with 13 bases between. Germline-derived CDR1 and CDR2 are MGHRA and YSYEKL. CDR3 length: 16 amino acids.

This clonotype was counted many times. This chain joins TRBV14 and TRBJ2-2, with D unclear. Germline V gene sequence: CDR1 SGHDN, CDR2 FVKESK. Trimming stripped 1 base from V and 7 bases from J, with 16 bases between. CDR3 size: 16 residues. In DNA, the CDR3 is TGTGCCAGCAGCCAAGGTGCGACGCGCGCATACGGGGAGCTGTTTTTT. It is translated as CASSQGATRAYGELFF.

The rearrangement joins TRBV9 to TRBJ2-7; D is ambiguous. In germline, CDR1 is SGDLS, CDR2 YYNGEE. With 4 bases removed from V and 6 bases from J, the gap between germline ends came to 17 bases. CDR3 length equals 14 residues. The CDR3 here is CASSPRYGNGEQYF. The CDR3 DNA reads TGTGCCAGCAGCCCCCGATATGGGAACGGCGAGCAGTACTTC.

The genes are TRBV4-2 and TRBJ1-5, with 7 bases identical to TRBD1. The length of the CDR3 is 15 residues. The V gene's germline CDR1 is LGHNA and CDR2 YNFKEQ. The J segment lost 4 bases and the V segment lost 0 bases, leaving 3 bases of the junction unmatched. The CDR3: CASSQDKGANQPQHF. Here the CDR3 DNA reads TGTGCCAGCAGCCAAGATAAGGGGGCTAATCAGCCCCAGCATTTT.

This clonotype was recorded only once. Written as DNA, the CDR3 is TGTGCCAGCTCACCACCGAGGTTCGCCAATGAGCAGTTCTTC. It yields the protein CASSPPRFANEQFF. V gene TRBV18 combines with J gene TRBJ2-1, with D uncertain. The CDR3 contains 14 residues. CDR1 is KGHSH, CDR2 LQKENI, per germline. The V end lost 0 bases, the J end lost 6 bases, and 9 bases lay between the germline ends. The whole variable domain, filled in from reference TRBV18 and TRBJ2-1, reads NAGVMQNPRHLVRRRGQEARLRCSPMKGHSHVYWYRQLPEEGLKFMVYLQKENIIDESGMPKERFSAEFPKEGPSILRIQQVVRGDSAAYFCASSPPRFANEQFFGPGTRLTVL.

This rearrangement joins TRBV6-5 to TRBJ2-5; the D is unclear. Germline values: CDR1 MNHEY, CDR2 SVGAGI. This CDR3 is built from 14 residues. Trimming stripped 2 bases from V and 3 bases from J, with 10 bases between. The CDR3 protein is CASSYEVLKETQYF. The CDR3 coding sequence is TGTGCCAGCAGTTACGAAGTCCTGAAAGAGACCCAGTACTTC.

This clonotype was counted many times. The chain carries TRBV20-1 and TRBJ2-3; no firm D call. With 6 bases removed from V and 0 bases from J, the gap between germline ends came to 7 bases. This CDR3 has 12 amino acids. Germline lookup yields CDR1 DFQATT and CDR2 SNEGSKA (reference sequence). This chain's CDR3 is CSATASTDTQYF. As DNA, the CDR3 is TGCAGTGCCACGGCAAGCACAGATACGCAGTATTTT.

The chain recombines TRBV7-6 with TRBJ1-1, with a tentative D call TRBD1 (6 bases). Trimming took off 5 bases at V and 5 bases at J, with 15 bases between the two ends. The CDR3 loop spans 14 amino acids. From germline, CDR1 is SGHVS and CDR2 FNYEAQ. The CDR3 reads CASSQQGMGTEAFF. The CDR3 region has the DNA TGTGCCAGCAGCCAACAGGGAATGGGGACTGAAGCTTTCTTT.

The rearrangement uses TRBV10-3 and TRBJ2-3; D perhaps matches TRBD2 (6 bases). Trimming cost V 6 bases and J 0 bases, with 13 bases left between them. The CDR3 is 15 amino acids. The V gene's germline CDR1 is ENHRY and CDR2 SYGVKD. As DNA, the CDR3 is TGTGCCATCAGCGCCTCAGGGACTAGCACAGATACGCAGTATTTT. Residues: CAISASGTSTDTQYF.

This clonotype appeared a few times. The V and J genes are TRBV7-6 and TRBJ2-2, with TRBD2 identical over 8 bases. After removal of 3 bases from V and 0 bases from J, the junction contained 12 bases not matched to a gene. The CDR3 has 19 amino acids. The germline CDR1 and CDR2 sequences are SGHVS and FNYEAQ. The CDR3 DNA follows: TGTGCCAGCAGCTTCCCCCGGGGGGGAATTTGGACGAACACCGGGGAGCTGTTTTTT. Protein sequence: CASSFPRGGIWTNTGELFF. Complete variable domain (other parts from reference TRBV7-6 and TRBJ2-2): GAGVSQSPRYKVTKRGQDVALRCDPISGHVSLYWYRQALGQGPEFLTYFNYEAQQDKSGLPNDRFSAERPEGSISTLTIQRTEQRDSAMYRCASSFPRGGIWTNTGELFFGEGSRLTVL.

This clonotype was seen a few times. The chain combines TRBV7-2 with TRBJ2-7; 11 bases match TRBD1. The CDR3 consists of 15 residues. Germline CDR1 reads SGHTA; CDR2 reads FQGNSA. J gave up 6 bases and V 5 bases, and 9 bases lay outside the gene matches. The CDR3 loop is CASSLPGTGGREQYF. The CDR3 nucleotides read TGTGCCAGCAGCCTCCCCGGGACAGGGGGTCGCGAGCAGTACTTC.

This clonotype turned up a few times. CDR3 in DNA: TGTGCCATCAGCGTTCAGGAGACCTCCTACAATGAGCAGTTCTTC. It yields the protein CAISVQETSYNEQFF. The V and J genes are TRBV10-3 and TRBJ2-1, with D hard to call. Germline-derived CDR1 and CDR2 are ENHRY and SYGVKD. The CDR3 is made up of 15 amino acids. V was trimmed by 6 bases and J by 0 bases, leaving 12 bases between them.

About this clonotype: A much larger clone lies a single base off, so this may be a read error. This sequence joins TRBV4-2 and TRBJ2-4; D remains unclear. Trimming cost V 0 bases and J 3 bases, with 18 bases left between them. The CDR3 is made up of 18 amino acids. Germline V gives CDR1 LGHNA, CDR2 YNFKEQ. The CDR3 reads CASSQDLSGVGVKNIQYF. The CDR3 nucleotides are TGTGCCAGCAGCCAAGATTTGTCCGGCGTTGGGGTCAAAAACATTCAGTACTTC.

V is TRBV12-3 or TRBV12-4 and J is TRBJ2-1, with D possibly matching TRBD2 (5 bases). The V gene lost 6 bases and the J gene lost 7 bases, with 19 bases spanning the gap. The CDR3 length is 15 residues. The CDR3 DNA reads as TGTGCCAGCAGGCAGAGGGCCTCGGTAGGAAATGAGCAGTTCTTC. Its protein product is CASRQRASVGNEQFF.

The CDR3 loop reads CASRAGQSNQPQHF. In DNA form, the CDR3 reads TGTGCCAGCAGAGCAGGACAGTCGAATCAGCCCCAGCATTTT. This chain joins TRBV28 and TRBJ1-5, with a possible D match to TRBD1 (6 bases). This CDR3 is built from 14 residues. The V gene's germline CDR1 is MDHEN and CDR2 SYDVKM. Trimming pared 6 bases from V and 4 bases from J, leaving 13 bases between.

V usage is TRBV6-2 or TRBV6-3 and J usage is TRBJ2-2; 10 positions agree with TRBD2. V lost 5 bases and J lost 6; bases outside the gene matches: 6. The V gene's germline CDR1 is MNHEY and CDR2 SVGEGT. The CDR3 has 15 residues. CDR3 in DNA: TGTGCCAGCAGTGAGGGACTAGCGTTGCCCGGGGAGCTGTTTTTT. It is translated as CASSEGLALPGELFF.

In its sample, this clonotype was seen many times. The genes are TRBV10-3 and TRBJ2-5, with TRBD1 matching 9 bases. This CDR3 is built from 13 residues. Germline V gene lookup returns CDR1 ENHRY and CDR2 SYGVKD. V trimming: 4 bases; J trimming: 7 bases; junction bases outside the gene matches: 4. CDR3 residues: CAISGGQGRTQYF. DNA for the CDR3: TGTGCCATCAGTGGTGGACAGGGGAGGACCCAGTACTTC.

This clonotype has a handful of counts. This chain connects TRBV12-3 or TRBV12-4 to TRBJ1-2, with D possibly matching TRBD1 (5 bases). The CDR3 spans 17 residues. Trimming took off 6 bases at V and 8 bases at J, with 28 bases between the two ends. This chain's CDR3 is CASSHPFPPGGTEGYTF. The CDR3 nucleotides read TGTGCCAGCAGCCACCCGTTTCCTCCGGGGGGAACGGAAGGCTACACCTTC.